This entry concerns a single T cell receptor (beta chain). What this receptor recognizes is not known. No quality values exist for individual bases; no much larger clone is one base distant. Ophthalmopathy patients had moderately to severely active disease, Clinical Activity Score of at least 3, NOSPECS grade of at least 4, and duration under 3 months. Exclusion was applied to patients with uncontrolled infections, other autoimmune diseases, pregnancy or lactation. Diagnoses relied on clinical symptoms, serum thyroxine and TRAb, thyroid ultrasound and orbital computed tomography. Ficoll-Paque density gradient centrifugation was used to isolate PBMCs from 8.5 to 10 ml of fresh peripheral blood. Total RNA was extracted with Trizol reagent, and quality was checked on an Agilent 2100 Bioanalyzer. The TCR beta CDR3 regions were amplified from RNA transcripts. For the first round of RT-PCR on the TCR CDR3, the HTBI primer set was used together with the Qiagen OneStep RT-PCR kit. A second multiplex PCR round built the libraries, followed by size selection and purification. The libraries were sequenced on an Illumina HiSeq2000 using paired-end 100 bp reads. Concerning the study's data processing: SOAPnuke was used to process the raw data, removing reads that contained adapters or uncalled bases, had a mean Phred below 15, or lacked an exact match to the constant primer or identifier. High-quality paired reads were merged using COPE v1.2.5, and each unique nucleotide sequence was defined as a clonotype. MiTCR v1.1 was used to align clonotypes to the IMGT TRBV, TRBD and TRBJ reference segments. Only V-J combinations with frequency above 0.0001, covering about 99% of repertoires, were analysed. A TCS score was defined as the ratio of F50 (clonal expansion) to E x V (chaos), with BLOSUM62-based TCRdist applied between CDR3 peptides within each V-J. Welch's t-statistics and random forest reduced around 550 V-J features to around 14, which were used in a naive Bayes classifier (R e1071). Starting from the raw public reads, TCRdb applied fastp trimming at Q25, assembled clones with MiXCR and retained in-frame beta chains. Rows with one shared CDR3 protein collapse into an entry with the most common genes and DNA. TCRdb, not the original authors, processed these V and J calls. This sample lists about half a million distinct CDR3 sequences; roughly 16% were detected once. The biggest ten clones account for 25% to 30% of the sample.

The data belong to a study of T cells in Graves' hyperthyroidism and ophthalmopathy (dated by TCRdb to about 2019). Regarding the research as a whole: Peripheral blood was sampled at the time of initial diagnosis, prior to any treatment. An independent validation cohort of fewer than 20 hyperthyroidism patients and approximately 15 patients who later progressed to ophthalmopathy tested prospective prediction of ophthalmopathy. According to the paper, TCR Vbeta CDR3 sequencing was carried out on 135 peripheral blood samples, which came from about 45 ophthalmopathy, 75 or so hyperthyroidism and roughly 17 progressor patients. To identify distinguishing TCR V-J signatures, a discovery cohort of around 98 patients was used, comprising 40 to 45 with Graves' ophthalmopathy and around 60 with stable Graves' hyperthyroidism. In roughly six Graves' hyperthyroidism patients, the study also compared T-cell repertoires from thyroid tissue with T-cell repertoires from blood. After blood sampling, hyperthyroidism patients were treated with methimazole at a starting dose of 30 mg daily, and ophthalmopathy patients were treated with high-dose intravenous methylprednisolone. The approximately 97 discovery patients were randomly divided into training and test sets at a 7:3 ratio. Broader findings and caveats from the paper: No statistical method was used to set the sample size in advance, and investigators knew the group allocation. Ophthalmopathy was separated from stable hyperthyroidism by a 13 V-J signature model, with around 90% sensitivity and roughly 84% specificity obtained in cross-validation and 80%/75% obtained in testing. During validation, the model predicted progression to ophthalmopathy a median of roughly six months ahead of onset, with around 65% sensitivity and under 85% specificity. Most expanded thyroid clonotypes (frequency above 0.001) were also detected in blood, a finding suggesting that blood repertoires may reflect thyroid immune responses.

The CDR3 starts with the cysteine, ends with the phenylalanine, and has 13 residues. Of the read, only the CDR3 DNA is kept; its 39 bases are in frame from base 1. CDR1 and CDR2 (KGHSH, LQKENI) derive from the germline V gene. V is shortened by 1 base, J by 7 bases, and the region joining them spans 10 bases. Source material: blood. This chain is built from TRBV18 and TRBJ1-1, with the D gene not confidently named. The sequence came from a woman aged 25 to 45 with Graves' ophthalmopathy. Read as DNA, the sequence is TGTGCCAGCTCACCACGTATGGCTGATGAAGCTTTCTTT. It specifies CASSPRMADEAFF.